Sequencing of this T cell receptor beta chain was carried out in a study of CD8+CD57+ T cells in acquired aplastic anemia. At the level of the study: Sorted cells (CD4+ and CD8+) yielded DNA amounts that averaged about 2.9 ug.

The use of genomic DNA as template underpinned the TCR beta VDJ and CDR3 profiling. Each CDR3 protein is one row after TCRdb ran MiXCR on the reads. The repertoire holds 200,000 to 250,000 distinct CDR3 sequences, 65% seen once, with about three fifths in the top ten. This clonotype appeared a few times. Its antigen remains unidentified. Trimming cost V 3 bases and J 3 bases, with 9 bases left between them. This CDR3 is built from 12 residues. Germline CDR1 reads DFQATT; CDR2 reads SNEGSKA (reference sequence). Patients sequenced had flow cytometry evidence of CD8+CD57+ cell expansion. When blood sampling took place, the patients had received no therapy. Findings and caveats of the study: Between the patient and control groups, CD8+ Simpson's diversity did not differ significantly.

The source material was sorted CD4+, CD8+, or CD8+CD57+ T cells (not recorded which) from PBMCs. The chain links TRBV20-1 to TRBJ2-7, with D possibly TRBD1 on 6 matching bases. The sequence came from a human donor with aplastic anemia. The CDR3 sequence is CSASTGFYEQYF. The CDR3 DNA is TGCAGTGCTAGCACAGGGTTCTACGAGCAGTACTTC.